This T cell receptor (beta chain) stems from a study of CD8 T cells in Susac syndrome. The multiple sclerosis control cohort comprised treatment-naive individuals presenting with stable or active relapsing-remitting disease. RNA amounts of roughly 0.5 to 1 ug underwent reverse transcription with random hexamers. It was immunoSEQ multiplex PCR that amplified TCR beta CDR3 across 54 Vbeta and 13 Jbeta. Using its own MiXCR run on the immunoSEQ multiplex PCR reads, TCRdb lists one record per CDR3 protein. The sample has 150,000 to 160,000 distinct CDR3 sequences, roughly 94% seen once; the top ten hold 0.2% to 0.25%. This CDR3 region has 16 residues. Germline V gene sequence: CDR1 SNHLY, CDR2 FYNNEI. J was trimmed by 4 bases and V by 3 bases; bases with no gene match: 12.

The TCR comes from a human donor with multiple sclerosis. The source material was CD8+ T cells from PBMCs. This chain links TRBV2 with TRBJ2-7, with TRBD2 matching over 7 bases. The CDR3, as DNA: TGTGCCAGCAGTGAGGTCCGTGAAGCGGGGAGGTACGAGCAGTACTTC. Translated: CASSEVREAGRYEQYF.